Described below is a single TCR beta chain sequence and its context. Its antigen is as yet unknown. TCR beta cDNA came from about 500 ng total RNA, primed with a constant-region primer. Investigators got TCR beta libraries out of three nested multiplex PCR rounds, done with slightly modified ARM-PCR. The two initial PCR rounds, about 9 cycles each, used TRBV1-TRBV30 forward and C-beta reverse primers. TCRdb redid the calling of the multiplex PCR reads with MiXCR, one entry per CDR3 protein. The sample has approximately 300,000 distinct CDR3 sequences, 65% seen once. The sample originates from a study of tumor-infiltrating lymphocytes in primary liver carcinoma. V was pared by 3 bases and J by 6 bases, with 9 bases between. CDR1 is KGHSH, CDR2 LQKENI, per germline. The CDR3 consists of 13 residues. Extraction also yielded germline DNA, while blood RNA was obtained from unsorted whole blood. Patients were treatment-naive with chronic HBV infection.

General observations from the study: Overlap in tumor-adjacent and tumor-blood pairs fell below that of tumor region pairs.

The clonotype was recovered from a middle-aged man with primary liver carcinoma and hepatitis B virus infection. This rearrangement joins TRBV18 to TRBJ1-5; D is undetermined. The sample was peripheral blood. The CDR3 DNA is TGTGCCAGCTCACCGGAGACTGGTCAGCCCCAGCATTTT. Protein: CASSPETGQPQHF.